This TCR beta chain was profiled in a study of radiotherapy plus CTLA-4 blockade in lung cancer. Study information: An objective response was seen in around a sixth of patients, and disease control in just over 30%. Study-level results: According to reports, early shifts in blood T cell clones, alongside interferon-beta, forecast response most accurately. In blood, tumor-derived TCR clones expanded after radiotherapy plus ipilimumab.

The CDR3 spans 14 residues. In germline, CDR1 is MNHEY, CDR2 SVGAGI. V was shortened by 8 bases and J by 1 base, with 14 bases between the two germline ends. TCRdb keeps only in-frame clones here, not all; method: immunoSEQ multiplex PCR. The sample has about 98,000 clones, just over 85% seen once. As regards this clone: Its target is not known.

Those patients who had chemo-refractory metastatic non-small-cell lung cancer were given focal radiation along with CTLA-4 blockade through ipilimumab. V gene TRBV6-5 combines with J gene TRBJ1-1; a possible D gene is TRBD1 (6 bases). The sequence was collected from a human donor with non-small cell lung cancer that progressed on radiotherapy plus ipilimumab. Material: peripheral blood, obtained from a patient treated with radiotherapy plus ipilimumab. CDR3: CASGETGGNTEAFF. CDR3 nucleotides: TGTGCCAGCGGGGAGACAGGCGGGAACACTGAAGCTTTCTTT.